One sample yielded the 32 T cell receptor beta chains listed below, sequenced in a study of T cell responses to AZD1222 COVID-19 vaccine. Data came from immunoSEQ multiplex PCR; TCRdb stores just in-frame clones and leaves some out. The table lists around 100,000 clones, approximately 88% of them singletons. The specimen was peripheral blood, collected on day 0 of AZD1222 vaccination. The receptor source for this set is an adult in good health.

The J gene is TRBJ1-4, the V gene TRBV7-9; TRBD1 agrees at 7 bases. V dropped 1 base and J dropped 5; count of bases not matched to a gene: 4. This CDR3 region has 15 residues. Germline V lookup: CDR1 SEHNR, CDR2 FQNEAQ (reference sequence). CDR3 DNA: TGTGCCAGCAGCTTAGGTACAGGGGTGAATGAAAAACTGTTTTTT. As protein: CASSLGTGVNEKLFF.

This clone was seen more than once but under ten times. The chain carries TRBV5-1 and TRBJ1-1; TRBD1 matches at 7 bases. Per germline, CDR1 SGHRS and CDR2 YFSETQ. Trimming removed 3 bases from V and 4 bases from J; junction bases left unmatched: 6. The CDR3 spans 14 residues. CDR3 nucleotides: TGCGCCAGCAGCTGGGAGGGGGCGAGCACTGAAGCTTTCTTT. Translated, it gives CASSWEGASTEAFF.

The V gene is TRBV28, the J gene TRBJ2-5; D possibly corresponds to TRBD1 (7 bases). This CDR3 is built from 14 residues. V gave up 5 bases and J gave up 5 bases, with 15 bases separating them. Germline V gives CDR1 MDHEN, CDR2 SYDVKM. CDR3 coding DNA: TGTGCCAGCAGTCCCCCCAGGGGGAGGGAGACCCAGTACTTC. This codes for CASSPPRGRETQYF.

For the CDR3, the DNA is TGTGCCGCGAGTCCCACACTCTACAATGAGCAGTTCTTC. Residues: CAASPTLYNEQFF. J is TRBJ2-1 and V is TRBV5-5; unclear D gene. V lost 10 bases to trimming and J lost 3 bases, with 14 bases between them. The CDR3 totals 13 residues. Germline V gene data show CDR1 as SGHKS and CDR2 as YYEKEE (reference sequence). Complete variable domain (other parts from reference TRBV5-5 and TRBJ2-1): DAGVTQSPTHLIKTRGQQVTLRCSPISGHKSVSWYQQVLGQGPQFIFQYYEKEERGRGNFPDRFSARQFPNYSSELNVNALLLGDSALYLCAASPTLYNEQFFGPGTRLTVL.

This clone was picked up one time. This rearrangement joins TRBV4-2 to TRBJ2-3, with 10 bases aligning to TRBD2. J was trimmed by 1 base and V by 2 bases; bases with no gene match: 12. The CDR3 covers 19 residues. CDR1 LGHNA and CDR2 YNFKEQ come from the germline V gene. CDR3 sequence (DNA): TGTGCCAGCAGCCAACTCGGCCTAGCGGGGGAGGGTGGCACAGATACGCAGTATTTT. Amino acids: CASSQLGLAGEGGTDTQYF.

The J gene is TRBJ1-2, the V gene TRBV3-1 (or the pseudogene TRBV3-2); D is unresolved. From germline, CDR1 is LGHDT and CDR2 YNNKEL (reference sequence). The V and J ends lost 3 bases and 1 base respectively, with 9 bases between them. This CDR3 has 14 residues. Here the CDR3 reads CASSHLHSNYGYTF. Written as DNA, the CDR3 is TGTGCCAGCAGCCACCTTCACAGTAACTATGGCTACACCTTC.

V usage is TRBV19 and J usage is TRBJ1-5, with 7 bases fitting TRBD1. Germline CDR1 and CDR2: LNHDA and SQIVND (reference sequence). This CDR3 is 18 amino acids long. After removal of 6 bases from V and 4 bases from J, the junction contained 18 bases not matched to a gene. In DNA, the CDR3 is TGTGCCAGTAGCCTGAATCCTCGACAGGGTGGGCTTAATCAGCCCCAGCATTTT. Translating gives CASSLNPRQGGLNQPQHF.

The rearrangement links TRBV7-2 to TRBJ1-1; the D is unclear. Trimming removed 5 bases at V and 1 base at J, with 11 bases between. Germline values: CDR1 SGHTA, CDR2 FQGNSA. This CDR3 spans 14 amino acids. The CDR3 is CASSGRRKNTEAFF. The CDR3, as DNA: TGTGCCAGCAGCGGCCGACGGAAGAACACTGAAGCTTTCTTT.

This clone is medium-sized. The CDR3 sequence: CASSDTSGTSGADTQYF. The CDR3 DNA reads TGTGCCAGCAGCGACACTTCGGGGACTAGCGGAGCAGATACGCAGTATTTT. The rearrangement uses TRBV13 and TRBJ2-3; 11 positions agree with TRBD2. The CDR3 spans 17 residues. V trimming: 5 bases; J trimming: 4 bases; junction bases outside the gene matches: 11. The germline gives CDR1 PRHDT, CDR2 FYEKMQ (reference sequence).

The chain employs TRBV5-4 and TRBJ2-1; TRBD1 matches at 11 bases. V shed 3 bases, J shed 7 bases, and the junction held 6 bases outside the gene matches. Germline V gives CDR1 SGHNT, CDR2 YYREEE (reference sequence). The CDR3 has 15 amino acids. The chain's CDR3 is CASSSRTGGKNEQFF. CDR3 DNA sequence: TGTGCCAGCAGCTCACGGACAGGGGGCAAGAATGAGCAGTTCTTC.

The chain employs TRBV7-2 and TRBJ1-2; TRBD1 is a possible D gene (5 bases). The germline V gene has CDR1 SGHTA and CDR2 FQGNSA. The CDR3 runs 14 residues. Trimming stripped 5 bases from V and 4 bases from J, with 14 bases between. As DNA, the CDR3 is TGTGCCAGCAGCGTCCAGGGATTTCGCTATGGCTACACCTTC. Its translation is CASSVQGFRYGYTF.

J is TRBJ1-3 and V is TRBV4-2; TRBD1 might be the D (6 bases). Germline CDR1 reads LGHNA; CDR2 reads YNFKEQ. Deletions cut 1 base from V and 0 bases from J, with 13 bases between. The CDR3 has 17 amino acids. The CDR3 sequence: CASSQVSGGRSGNTIYF. The DNA of the CDR3 is TGTGCCAGCAGCCAAGTAAGTGGGGGCCGCTCTGGAAACACCATATATTTT.

The chain couples TRBV7-2 to TRBJ2-1, with D possibly matching TRBD2 (6 bases). The CDR3 length is 15 residues. V lost 0 bases and J lost 5, with 11 bases in between. CDR1 is SGHTA, CDR2 FQGNSA, per germline. CDR3 in amino acids: CASSLARTINNEQFF. The CDR3 region has the DNA TGTGCCAGCAGCTTAGCTCGGACTATAAACAATGAGCAGTTCTTC.

The CDR3 DNA sequence: TGTGCCAGCAGCTTAGGAGGAGTAGGGGGATTCACCTTC. Amino acids: CASSLGGVGGFTF. This chain links TRBV11-2 with TRBJ1-2, with a possible D match to TRBD1 (6 bases). Germline-derived CDR1 and CDR2 are SGHAT and FQNNGV. V was cut by 1 base and J by 13 bases, with 16 bases left in between. The CDR3 totals 13 residues.

The genes are TRBV5-6 and TRBJ1-6; D remains unclear. The length of the CDR3 is 12 residues. The germline V gene has CDR1 SGHDT and CDR2 YYEEEE. Trimming cost V 4 bases and J 10 bases, with 9 bases left between them. CDR3 in amino acids: CASSSGSSPLHF. The CDR3, as DNA: TGTGCCAGCAGCAGCGGGAGCTCACCCCTCCACTTT.

V usage is TRBV7-3 and J usage is TRBJ1-2; D might be TRBD1 (6 bases). In germline, CDR1 is SGHTA, CDR2 FQGTGA. V shed 5 bases and J shed 6 bases, with 19 bases lying between them. The CDR3 loop spans 15 amino acids. Here the CDR3 DNA reads TGTGCCAGCAGCCAACTCGACAGGCAGAATGATGGCTACACCTTC. Its protein is CASSQLDRQNDGYTF. The full variable domain, in which reference TRBV7-3 and TRBJ1-2 provide the parts outside the CDR3, is GAGVSQTPSNKVTEKGKYVELRCDPISGHTALYWYRQSLGQGPEFLIYFQGTGAADDSGLPNDRFFAVRPEGSVSTLKIQRTERGDSAVYLCASSQLDRQNDGYTFGSGTRLTVV.

The chain uses TRBV7-9 and TRBJ2-5; TRBD1 matches 9 bases. The CDR3 consists of 15 residues. Per the germline V gene, CDR1 is SEHNR and CDR2 is FQNEAQ (reference sequence). Trimming took 1 base from V and 1 from J; bases not matched to a gene: 1. The CDR3 reads CASSLGDRVQETQYF. Here the CDR3 DNA reads TGTGCCAGCAGCTTAGGGGACAGGGTCCAAGAGACCCAGTACTTC. The full variable domain, in which reference TRBV7-9 and TRBJ2-5 provide the parts outside the CDR3, is DTGVSQNPRHKITKRGQNVTFRCDPISEHNRLYWYRQTLGQGPEFLTYFQNEAQLEKSRLLSDRFSAERPKGSFSTLEIQRTEQGDSAMYLCASSLGDRVQETQYFGPGTRLLVL.

The gene calls are TRBV6-5 and TRBJ2-3; D is perhaps TRBD1 or TRBD2 (5 bases each). Germline V CDR1 and CDR2: MNHEY, SVGAGI. V shed 1 base and J shed 1 base, with 12 bases lying between them. There are 16 residues in the CDR3. The CDR3 loop is CASSYYLGTRTDTQYF. The CDR3, as DNA: TGTGCCAGCAGTTACTATCTGGGGACGCGCACAGATACGCAGTATTTT.

This chain links TRBV3-1 (or the pseudogene TRBV3-2) with TRBJ2-1; unclear D gene. The germline gives CDR1 LGHDT, CDR2 YNNKEL (reference sequence). V was trimmed by 4 bases and J by 5 bases, leaving 6 bases between them. The CDR3 has 12 amino acids. This chain's CDR3 is CASSRLNNEQFF. The CDR3, as DNA: TGTGCCAGCAGCCGTCTTAACAATGAGCAGTTCTTC.

V and J are TRBV5-5 and TRBJ1-1, with no clear D. The CDR3 extends over 13 amino acids. With 4 bases removed from V and 3 bases from J, the gap between germline ends came to 10 bases. Looked up from germline, CDR1 is SGHKS and CDR2 is YYEKEE (reference sequence). The chain's CDR3 is CASSVVLDTEAFF. The DNA of the CDR3 is TGTGCCAGCAGCGTTGTTTTAGACACTGAAGCTTTCTTT.

CDR3: CSVEEGVNEQFF. The CDR3 DNA reads as TGCAGCGTTGAAGAGGGGGTCAATGAGCAGTTCTTC. V usage is TRBV29-1 and J usage is TRBJ2-1; D could derive from TRBD1 or TRBD2 (5 bases each). V was clipped by 0 bases and J by 6 bases, with 6 bases between them. Per the germline V gene, CDR1 is SQVTM and CDR2 is ANQGSEA. CDR3 length: 12 amino acids.

V usage is TRBV5-1 and J usage is TRBJ2-7, with D hard to call. The CDR3 is 13 residues long. Germline values: CDR1 SGHRS, CDR2 YFSETQ. Trimming took 1 base from V and 4 from J, leaving 9 bases between them. The CDR3 reads CASSLTSLYEQYF. CDR3 in DNA: TGCGCCAGCAGCTTGACCAGCTTATACGAGCAGTACTTC.

This clone has just a few counts. V is TRBV5-1 and J is TRBJ2-1, with TRBD2 identical over 9 bases. The trim removed 4 bases at V and 2 bases at J, leaving 4 bases unmatched. CDR1 is SGHRS, CDR2 YFSETQ, per germline. This CDR3 has 15 residues. The CDR3 bases are TGCGCCAGCAGCAATCGACTAGCGGCCTACAATGAGCAGTTCTTC. It yields the protein CASSNRLAAYNEQFF.

Of note for this clone: Other DNA sequences in this sample translate to the same CDR3. J is TRBJ1-1 and V is TRBV4-2; D unresolved. The CDR3 is made up of 14 amino acids. Germline V gene data show CDR1 as LGHNA and CDR2 as YNFKEQ. V was shortened by 0 bases and J by 1 base, with 6 bases between the two germline ends. CDR3 sequence: CASSQDRRNTEAFF. The CDR3 DNA reads as TGTGCCAGCAGCCAAGATCGCAGGAACACTGAAGCTTTCTTT.

The chain uses TRBV6-5 and TRBJ2-7; 7 bases fit TRBD1. J was trimmed by 5 bases and V by 2 bases; bases with no gene match: 9. CDR3 length equals 15 residues. Germline CDR1 and CDR2: MNHEY and SVGAGI. The CDR3 is CASSYAHRGWNEQYF. CDR3 in DNA: TGTGCCAGCAGTTACGCCCACAGGGGCTGGAACGAGCAGTACTTC.

This chain joins TRBV7-9 and TRBJ1-1; D gene ambiguous. The CDR3 extends over 14 amino acids. Germline assignment: CDR1 SEHNR and CDR2 FQNEAQ (reference sequence). V lost 3 bases and J 5 bases, leaving 13 bases between the germline ends. The CDR3 bases are TGTGCCAGCAGCTTGGGGAGGTTTGGAACTGAAGCTTTCTTT. Translating gives CASSLGRFGTEAFF.

The table lists this clone with a count of one. This chain connects TRBV18 to TRBJ1-5; TRBD1 is a possible D gene (5 bases). The V and J ends lost 6 bases and 6 bases respectively, with 18 bases between them. The length of the CDR3 is 15 residues. Germline CDR1 is KGHSH and CDR2 is LQKENI. The chain's CDR3 is CASSLTPDGGQPQHF. The CDR3 nucleotides read TGTGCCAGCTCCCTCACCCCAGACGGGGGTCAGCCCCAGCATTTT.

CDR3 in DNA: TGCGCCAGCAGCCAAGAAGCCCAGGTATGGGCTGGGGCCAACGTCCTGACTTTC. Its protein product is CASSQEAQVWAGANVLTF. The chain carries TRBV4-3 and TRBJ2-6; D is uncertain. Germline lookup yields CDR1 LGHNA and CDR2 YSLEER. The CDR3 has 18 amino acids. V was shortened by 0 bases and J by 2 bases, with 14 bases between the two germline ends.

The chain uses TRBV6-5 and TRBJ2-7; 15 nucleotides match TRBD2. The CDR3 consists of 15 residues. CDR1 and CDR2 (germline): MNHEY, SVGAGI. V lost 2 bases and J lost 7; bases outside the gene matches: 3. CDR3 DNA sequence: TGTGCCAGCAGTTACCGGGGACTAGCGGGAGGTGAGCAGTACTTC. Translation gives CASSYRGLAGGEQYF.

The chain combines TRBV24-1 with TRBJ2-7, with D uncertain. Deletions cut 5 bases from V and 4 bases from J, with 11 bases between. Germline values: CDR1 KGHDR, CDR2 SFDVKD. This CDR3 comprises 13 residues. The CDR3 loop is CATSATERYEQYF. CDR3 coding DNA: TGTGCCACCAGTGCCACAGAACGATACGAGCAGTACTTC.

The V gene is TRBV4-1, the J gene TRBJ1-2, with 7 bases matching TRBD1. Per the germline V gene, CDR1 is MGHRA and CDR2 is YSYEKL. CDR3 length equals 16 residues. The V and J ends lost 7 bases and 4 bases, in that order; junction bases with no gene match: 15. The CDR3 loop reads CASTLTGTASIYGYTF. CDR3 nucleotides: TGCGCCAGCACCCTAACCGGGACAGCCTCCATCTATGGCTACACCTTC.

The J gene is TRBJ2-7, the V gene TRBV11-2; either TRBD1 or TRBD2 may fit D (6 bases each). V was clipped by 1 base and J by 4 bases, with 14 bases between them. The CDR3 covers 15 residues. CDR1 is SGHAT and CDR2 is FQNNGV in the germline V gene. The CDR3 DNA reads TGTGCCAGCAGCTTAGGACCGGGGGCTATATACGAGCAGTACTTC. Its translation is CASSLGPGAIYEQYF.